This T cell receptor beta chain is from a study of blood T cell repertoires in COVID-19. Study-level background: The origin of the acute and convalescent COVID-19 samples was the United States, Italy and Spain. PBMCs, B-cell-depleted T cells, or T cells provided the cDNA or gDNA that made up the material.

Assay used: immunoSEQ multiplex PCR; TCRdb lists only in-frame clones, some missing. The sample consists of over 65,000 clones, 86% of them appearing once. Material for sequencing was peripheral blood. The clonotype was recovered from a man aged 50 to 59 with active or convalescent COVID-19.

The CDR3 coding sequence is TGTGCCAGCAGCGAAAGGGACTCAAAGGGACAAGAGACCCAGTACTTC. Its translation: CASSERDSKGQETQYF. The chain recombines TRBV21-1 with TRBJ2-5; the table's D call TRBD2 went unverified against the DNA. TRBV21-1 is recorded as a pseudogene. CDR3 length: 16 amino acids.